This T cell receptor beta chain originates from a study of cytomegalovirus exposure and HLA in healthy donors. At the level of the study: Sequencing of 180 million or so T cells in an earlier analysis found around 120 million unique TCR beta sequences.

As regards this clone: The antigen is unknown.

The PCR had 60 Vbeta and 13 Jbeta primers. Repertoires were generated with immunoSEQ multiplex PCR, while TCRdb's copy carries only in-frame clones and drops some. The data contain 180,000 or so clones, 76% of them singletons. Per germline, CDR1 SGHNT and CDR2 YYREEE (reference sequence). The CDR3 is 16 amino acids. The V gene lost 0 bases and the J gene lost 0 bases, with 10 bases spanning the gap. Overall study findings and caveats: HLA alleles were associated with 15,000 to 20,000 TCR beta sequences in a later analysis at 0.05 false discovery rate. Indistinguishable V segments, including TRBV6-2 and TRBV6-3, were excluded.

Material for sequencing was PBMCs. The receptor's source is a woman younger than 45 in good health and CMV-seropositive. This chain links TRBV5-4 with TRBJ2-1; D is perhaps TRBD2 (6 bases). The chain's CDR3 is CASSLGGIRSYNEQFF. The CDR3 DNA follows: TGTGCCAGCAGCTTGGGCGGGATCCGCTCCTACAATGAGCAGTTCTTC.